The sequence of this TCR beta chain was determined in a study of cytomegalovirus exposure and HLA in healthy donors. Study overall: Earlier results showed approximately 110 million unique TCR beta sequences derived from approximately 170 million T cells.

Study findings and constraints: Most CMV-associated TCR beta chains appeared HLA-restricted in a later analysis. TCR beta chains numbering more than 150 were designated cytomegalovirus-associated. Earlier analysis found most TCR beta V segments productive about 87% or about 30% of the time.

Primers included in the PCR were 60 Vbeta and 13 Jbeta primers. Only in-frame clones appear in the TCRdb table, and some are missing; sequencing was by immunoSEQ multiplex PCR. The sample has under 200,000 clones, roughly 80% seen once. Germline CDR1 reads SNHLY; CDR2 reads FYNNEI. The CDR3 runs 11 residues. Trimming pared 6 bases from V and 8 bases from J, leaving 7 bases between. Only a few counts were recorded for this clone. The antigen is undetermined. This clonotype was obtained from a female donor in good health and CMV-seronegative. Sequenced input: PBMCs. This chain joins TRBV2 and TRBJ2-2, with D possibly TRBD2 on 6 matching bases. The CDR3 DNA follows: TGTGCCAGCAGGGGGGGTGGGGAGCTGTTTTTT. It is translated as CASRGGGELFF.